One sample yielded the 25 T cell receptor beta chains listed below, sequenced in a study of blood T cell repertoires in COVID-19. The protocol was immunoSEQ multiplex PCR, while the TCRdb copy is restricted to in-frame clones and leaves out a portion. The sample lists about 310,000 clones; around 87% were seen once. The sequenced sample was peripheral blood. These receptors were collected from a man aged 50 or older with active or convalescent COVID-19.

To note about this clone: Other DNA sequences in the sample encode the same CDR3. The DNA of the CDR3 is TGTGCCAGCAGAGGGACAGGGGTGTATGGCTACACCTTC. The encoded protein is CASRGTGVYGYTF. The chain combines TRBV2 with TRBJ1-2; 10 nucleotides agree with TRBD1. Germline lookup yields CDR1 SNHLY and CDR2 FYNNEI. The CDR3 is 13 amino acids. J lost 5 bases, V lost 6 bases, and 3 bases had no gene match.

The gene calls are TRBV7-2 and TRBJ1-1; a weak D match, TRBD1 (5 bases). Germline CDR1 and CDR2: SGHTA and FQGNSA. V was pared by 2 bases and J by 3 bases, with 7 bases between. The CDR3 length is 13 residues. The CDR3 nucleotides read TGTGCCAGCAGCTTAAGCAGGGACACTGAAGCTTTCTTT. The encoded protein is CASSLSRDTEAFF.

The chain carries TRBV7-2 and TRBJ2-1, with TRBD1 as a possible D gene (5 bases). V was cut by 5 bases and J by 0 bases, with 11 bases left in between. Germline lookup yields CDR1 SGHTA and CDR2 FQGNSA. The CDR3 contains 15 residues. Written as DNA, the CDR3 is TGTGCCAGCAGCCTAACAGGTGACTCCTACAATGAGCAGTTCTTC. This encodes CASSLTGDSYNEQFF.

The chain uses TRBV6-2 or TRBV6-3 and TRBJ2-7; D perhaps matches TRBD1 (5 bases). Germline V gene lookup returns CDR1 MNHEY and CDR2 SVGEGT. Trimming took off 2 bases at V and 6 bases at J, with 11 bases between the two ends. The CDR3 loop spans 13 amino acids. The CDR3 DNA sequence: TGTGCCAGCAGTTACAAAAGTAGGGGCGAGCAGTACTTC. Protein product: CASSYKSRGEQYF.

The V and J genes are TRBV27 and TRBJ2-7, with 8 bases matching TRBD1. Germline CDR1 reads MNHEY; CDR2 reads SMNVEV (reference sequence). Trimming at V came to 6 bases and at J to 6 bases, leaving 10 bases not matched to a gene. CDR3 length: 14 amino acids. The CDR3 reads CASRPGGGLLEQYF. The CDR3 bases are TGTGCCAGCAGACCAGGGGGCGGTCTCCTCGAGCAGTACTTC.

The chain is built from TRBV28 and TRBJ1-4; D gene ambiguous. Trimming cost V 6 bases and J 8 bases, with 13 bases left between them. Germline loops: CDR1 MDHEN, CDR2 SYDVKM. CDR3 length equals 13 residues. In DNA form, the CDR3 reads TGTGCCAGCAGAACCATCCAGGAAGAAAAACTGTTTTTT. This translates into CASRTIQEEKLFF. The whole variable domain, filled in from reference TRBV28 and TRBJ1-4, reads DVKVTQSSRYLVKRTGEKVFLECVQDMDHENMFWYRQDPGLGLRLIYFSYDVKMKEKGDIPEGYSVSREKKERFSLILESASTNQTSMYLCASRTIQEEKLFFGSGTQLSVL.

V is TRBV20-1 and J is TRBJ2-7, with TRBD1 matching 7 bases. CDR1 is DFQATT, CDR2 SNEGSKA, per germline (reference sequence). The CDR3 runs 15 residues. Trimming removed 3 bases from V and 0 bases from J; junction bases left unmatched: 8. In DNA, the CDR3 is TGCAGTGCTAGTGGCCACCGGGACAGCTCCTACGAGCAGTACTTC. Translated: CSASGHRDSSYEQYF.

The genes are TRBV10-3 and TRBJ1-6; D possibly corresponds to TRBD1 (5 bases). This CDR3 has 14 amino acids. Germline-derived CDR1 and CDR2 are ENHRY and SYGVKD. With 2 bases removed from V and 10 bases from J, the gap between germline ends came to 12 bases. CDR3 loop: CAISEAGLRSPLHF. In nucleotides, the CDR3 is TGTGCCATCAGTGAGGCAGGGTTGAGATCACCCCTCCACTTT.

This clone was seen only once. The rearrangement links TRBV5-4 to TRBJ1-4; no clear D gene. The CDR3 is made up of 16 amino acids. Trimming pared 0 bases from V and 0 bases from J, leaving 9 bases between. Germline-derived CDR1 and CDR2 are SGHNT and YYREEE (reference sequence). The CDR3 DNA is TGTGCCAGCAGCTTGGGCGCGGGTACAACTAATGAAAAACTGTTTTTT. This sequence encodes CASSLGAGTTNEKLFF.

The J gene is TRBJ2-5, the V gene TRBV4-1; no clear D gene. Trimming removed 1 base at V and 5 bases at J, with 8 bases between. The V gene's germline CDR1 is MGHRA and CDR2 YSYEKL. The CDR3 contains 13 residues. The CDR3 region is CASSQAEMETQYF. The DNA of the CDR3 is TGCGCCAGCAGCCAAGCCGAGATGGAGACCCAGTACTTC.

The rearrangement links TRBV6-2 or TRBV6-3 to TRBJ1-2; no definite D call. Germline V gene data show CDR1 as MNHEY and CDR2 as SVGEGT. With 0 bases removed from V and 0 bases from J, the gap between germline ends came to 14 bases. The CDR3 length is 17 residues. The DNA of the CDR3 is TGTGCCAGCAGTTACTCTCCGCTGGAGGGAGCTAACTATGGCTACACCTTC. Its translation: CASSYSPLEGANYGYTF.

This chain links TRBV6-2 or TRBV6-3 with TRBJ1-2; the D gene is possibly TRBD1 (6 bases). This CDR3 has 14 residues. With 2 bases removed from V and 4 bases from J, the gap between germline ends came to 11 bases. Germline loops: CDR1 MNHEY, CDR2 SVGEGT. The CDR3 nucleotides are TGTGCCAGCAGTTACGGGGGGGCGGCCTATGGCTACACCTTC. Protein sequence: CASSYGGAAYGYTF.

CDR3 amino acids: CASSILLWDRENEKLFF. CDR3 bases: TGTGCCAGCAGTATACTACTCTGGGACAGGGAGAATGAAAAACTGTTTTTT. The chain has TRBV27 and TRBJ1-4; 9 bases map to TRBD1. The V and J ends lost 5 bases and 5 bases, in that order; junction bases with no gene match: 12. Germline V gene data show CDR1 as MNHEY and CDR2 as SMNVEV (reference sequence). CDR3 length: 17 residues.

J is TRBJ2-5 and V is TRBV7-9; a weak D match, TRBD1 (6 bases). Trimming took 7 bases from V and 3 from J, leaving 21 bases between them. The CDR3 is 16 residues long. Germline CDR1 and CDR2: SEHNR and FQNEAQ (reference sequence). Written as DNA, the CDR3 is TGTGCCAGCACCACCGGGACACAATTTATCAAAGAGACCCAGTACTTC. Amino acids: CASTTGTQFIKETQYF.

The V call is TRBV29-1, the J call TRBJ2-3, with 12 nucleotides matching TRBD2. V lost 1 base, J lost 4 bases, and 3 bases stayed unmatched. Looked up from germline, CDR1 is SQVTM and CDR2 is ANQGSEA. This CDR3 spans 15 amino acids. CDR3 sequence (DNA): TGCAGCGTTGAAGGACTAGCGGGGGTATCAGATACGCAGTATTTT. Protein sequence: CSVEGLAGVSDTQYF.

This clone was observed many times. This CDR3 is CASSRGTDPLMNTEAFF. In DNA, the CDR3 is TGCGCCAGCAGCCGCGGGACAGACCCCCTTATGAACACTGAAGCTTTCTTT. The genes are TRBV4-1 and TRBJ1-1; TRBD1 matches 7 bases. The ends lost 4 bases at V and 0 bases at J; junction bases unmatched: 11. This CDR3 is built from 17 residues. Germline V lookup: CDR1 MGHRA, CDR2 YSYEKL.

This clone was observed a single time. The chain joins TRBV5-5 to TRBJ2-2; 11 nucleotides match TRBD2. The CDR3 contains 18 residues. The J segment lost 6 bases and the V segment lost 1 base, leaving 11 bases of the junction unmatched. Germline V CDR1 and CDR2: SGHKS, YYEKEE (reference sequence). The CDR3 here is CASSLRTLAGVFPGELFF. The DNA for the CDR3 is TGTGCCAGCAGCTTGCGCACACTAGCGGGAGTCTTCCCCGGGGAGCTGTTTTTT.

The chain carries TRBV19 and TRBJ1-2; maybe TRBD1 (5 bases). Germline V gives CDR1 LNHDA, CDR2 SQIVND (reference sequence). The CDR3 spans 15 residues. Trimming cost V 4 bases and J 8 bases, with 20 bases left between them. CDR3 nucleotides: TGTGCCAGTAGTACATCGGGACTAGTAACGGGAGGCTACACCTTC. Residues: CASSTSGLVTGGYTF.

This chain uses TRBV4-3 with TRBJ1-4; 7 nucleotides match TRBD1. V dropped 4 bases and J dropped 8; count of bases not matched to a gene: 10. Germline V gene sequence: CDR1 LGHNA, CDR2 YSLEER. The CDR3 is 15 amino acids. CDR3 coding DNA: TGCGCCAGCAGCCGTACTCGGGACAGAGGGGAAAAACTGTTTTTT. Translating gives CASSRTRDRGEKLFF.

This sequence joins TRBV4-3 and TRBJ1-6; D gene ambiguous. V gave up 0 bases and J gave up 0 bases, with 9 bases separating them. CDR1 is LGHNA and CDR2 is YSLEER in the germline V gene. This CDR3 spans 17 amino acids. The CDR3 protein is CASSQDSRSSYNSPLHF. CDR3 sequence (DNA): TGCGCCAGCAGCCAAGATAGCCGGAGCTCCTATAATTCACCCCTCCACTTT.

The chain recombines TRBV7-9 with TRBJ2-2; 9 bases are a match to TRBD1. Per the germline V gene, CDR1 is SEHNR and CDR2 is FQNEAQ (reference sequence). This CDR3 has 15 residues. V gave up 6 bases and J gave up 1 base; unmatched junction bases: 3. The CDR3 sequence is CASRQGAGNTGELFF. The CDR3 region has the DNA TGTGCCAGCAGACAGGGGGCCGGGAACACCGGGGAGCTGTTTTTT.

The J gene is TRBJ1-5, the V gene TRBV5-5; 8 nucleotides match TRBD1. V was pared by 2 bases and J by 2 bases, with 3 bases of the junction left unmatched. This CDR3 has 15 residues. CDR1 is SGHKS, CDR2 YYEKEE, per germline (reference sequence). CDR3 region: CASSFTQGGNQPQHF. The CDR3, as DNA: TGTGCCAGCAGCTTCACACAGGGGGGCAATCAGCCCCAGCATTTT. Full variable domain (outside the CDR3, taken from reference TRBV5-5 and TRBJ1-5): DAGVTQSPTHLIKTRGQQVTLRCSPISGHKSVSWYQQVLGQGPQFIFQYYEKEERGRGNFPDRFSARQFPNYSSELNVNALLLGDSALYLCASSFTQGGNQPQHFGDGTRLSIL.

The chain's CDR3 is CASSQQRGGRGGYTF. CDR3 coding DNA: TGCGCCAGCAGCCAACAAAGGGGGGGCAGGGGTGGCTACACCTTC. The rearrangement links TRBV4-3 to TRBJ1-2, with D possibly TRBD1 on 6 matching bases. CDR1 and CDR2 (germline): LGHNA, YSLEER. This CDR3 is 15 amino acids long. The V end lost 2 bases, the J end lost 7 bases, and 17 bases lay between the germline ends.

The gene calls are TRBV28 and TRBJ1-2; no firm D call. The CDR3 runs to 17 residues. Germline loops: CDR1 MDHEN, CDR2 SYDVKM. The ends were cut back, 3 bases at V and 8 bases at J, with 25 bases in the middle. The CDR3 loop reads CASSFVGSSSGERGYTF. CDR3 coding DNA: TGTGCCAGCAGTTTTGTTGGAAGCTCTTCGGGTGAAAGAGGCTACACCTTC.

The rearrangement uses TRBV20-1 and TRBJ1-5; weak D call: TRBD1 (6 bases). V lost 3 bases to trimming and J lost 0 bases, with 15 bases between them. Germline V gene data show CDR1 as DFQATT and CDR2 as SNEGSKA (reference sequence). The length of the CDR3 is 16 residues. The CDR3 protein is CSASTRGFGSNQPQHF. CDR3 in DNA: TGCAGTGCTAGTACCAGGGGTTTTGGTAGCAATCAGCCCCAGCATTTT.